This T cell receptor (beta chain) was identified during a study of control samples from healthy donors and cancer patients. The CDR3 is made up of 14 amino acids. The germline V gene encodes CDR1 KGHSY and CDR2 FQNENV. Trimming removed 0 bases at V and 1 base at J, with 4 bases between. Sequenced by immunoSEQ multiplex PCR; TCRdb stores in-frame clones only, minus some. Among 65,000 to 90,000 clones listed, roughly 89% were seen once. This TCR was sampled from a woman between 50 and 59 years old with colorectal cancer. The V and J genes are TRBV16 and TRBJ1-5; D call uncertain. Sequenced: PBMCs. Here the CDR3 reads CASSQSGSNQPQHF. The CDR3 nucleotides are TGTGCCAGCAGCCAATCGGGAAGCAATCAGCCCCAGCATTTT.